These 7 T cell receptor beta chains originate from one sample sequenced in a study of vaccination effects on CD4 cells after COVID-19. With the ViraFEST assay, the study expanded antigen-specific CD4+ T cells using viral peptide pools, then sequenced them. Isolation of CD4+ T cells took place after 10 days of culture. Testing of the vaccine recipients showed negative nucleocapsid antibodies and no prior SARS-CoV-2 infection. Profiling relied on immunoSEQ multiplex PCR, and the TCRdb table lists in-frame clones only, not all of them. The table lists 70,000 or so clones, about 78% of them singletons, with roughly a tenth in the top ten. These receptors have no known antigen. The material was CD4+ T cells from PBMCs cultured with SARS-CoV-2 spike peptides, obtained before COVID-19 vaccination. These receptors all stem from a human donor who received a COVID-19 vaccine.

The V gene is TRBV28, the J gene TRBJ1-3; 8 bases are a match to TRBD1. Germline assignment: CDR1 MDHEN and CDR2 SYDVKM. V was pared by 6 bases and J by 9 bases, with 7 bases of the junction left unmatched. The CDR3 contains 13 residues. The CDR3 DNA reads TGTGCCAGCAGCACCCGACAGGGGAGCACCATATATTTT. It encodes CASSTRQGSTIYF.

The DNA of the CDR3 is TGTGCCACCAGTGACACAGGGGGCGTGGGGACCCAGTACTTC. This gives the protein CATSDTGGVGTQYF. The chain combines TRBV24-1 with TRBJ2-5; 9 bases match TRBD1. V was pared by 4 bases and J by 7 bases, with 6 bases of the junction left unmatched. Germline V CDR1 and CDR2: KGHDR, SFDVKD. The CDR3 has 14 residues.

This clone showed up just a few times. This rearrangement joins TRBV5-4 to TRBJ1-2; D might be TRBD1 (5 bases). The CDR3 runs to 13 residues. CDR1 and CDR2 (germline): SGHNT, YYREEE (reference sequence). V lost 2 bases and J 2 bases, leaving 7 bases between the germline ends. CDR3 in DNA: TGTGCCAGCAGCTTTGGGGGGAACTATGGCTACACCTTC. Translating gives CASSFGGNYGYTF.

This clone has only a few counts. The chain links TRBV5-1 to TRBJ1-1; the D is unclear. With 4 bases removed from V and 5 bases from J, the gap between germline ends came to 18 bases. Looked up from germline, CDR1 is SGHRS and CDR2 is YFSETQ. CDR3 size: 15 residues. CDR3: CASSAPEAMGTEAFF. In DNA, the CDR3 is TGCGCCAGCAGCGCCCCCGAGGCGATGGGGACTGAAGCTTTCTTT.

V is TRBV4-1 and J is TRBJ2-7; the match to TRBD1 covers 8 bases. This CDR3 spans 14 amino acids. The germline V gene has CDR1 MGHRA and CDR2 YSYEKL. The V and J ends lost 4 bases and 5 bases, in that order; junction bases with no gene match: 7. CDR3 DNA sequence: TGCGCCAGCAGCCCATGGGCAGGGGGCCACGAGCAGTACGTC. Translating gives CASSPWAGGHEQYV.

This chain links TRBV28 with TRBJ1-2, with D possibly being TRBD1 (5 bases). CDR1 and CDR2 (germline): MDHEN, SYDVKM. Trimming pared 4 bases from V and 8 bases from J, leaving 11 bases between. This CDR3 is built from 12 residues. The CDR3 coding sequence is TGTGCCAGCAGTTCGTCCGGGGCGGGCTACACCTTC. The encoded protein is CASSSSGAGYTF.

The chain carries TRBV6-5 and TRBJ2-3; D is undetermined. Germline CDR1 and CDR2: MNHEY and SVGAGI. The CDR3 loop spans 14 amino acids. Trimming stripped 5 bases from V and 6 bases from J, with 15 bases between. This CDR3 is CASSPYLVTDTQYF. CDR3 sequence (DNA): TGTGCCAGCAGTCCGTATCTAGTTACGGATACGCAGTATTTT.